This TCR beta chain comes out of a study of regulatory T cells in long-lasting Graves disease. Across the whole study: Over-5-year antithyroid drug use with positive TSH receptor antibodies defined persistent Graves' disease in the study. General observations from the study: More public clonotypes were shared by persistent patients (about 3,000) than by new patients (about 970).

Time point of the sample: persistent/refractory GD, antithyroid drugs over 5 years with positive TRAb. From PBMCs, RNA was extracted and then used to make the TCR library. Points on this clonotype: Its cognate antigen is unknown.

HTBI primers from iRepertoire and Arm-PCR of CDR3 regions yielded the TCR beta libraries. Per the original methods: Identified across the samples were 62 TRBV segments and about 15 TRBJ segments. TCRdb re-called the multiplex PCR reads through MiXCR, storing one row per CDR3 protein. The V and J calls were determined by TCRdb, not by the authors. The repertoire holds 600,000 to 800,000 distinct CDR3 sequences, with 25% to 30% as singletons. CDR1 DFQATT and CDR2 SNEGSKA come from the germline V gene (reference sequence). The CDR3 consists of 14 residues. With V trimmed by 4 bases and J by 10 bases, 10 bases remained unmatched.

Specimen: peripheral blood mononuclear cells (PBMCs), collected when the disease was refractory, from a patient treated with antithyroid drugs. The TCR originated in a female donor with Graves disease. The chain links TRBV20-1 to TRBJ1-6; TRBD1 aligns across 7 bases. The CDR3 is CSATPTGRYSPLHF. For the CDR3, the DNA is TGCAGTGCTACCCCGACAGGGAGGTACTCACCCCTCCACTTT.